The 20 T cell receptor beta chains below were found in one sample sequenced in a study of T cell repertoires in cytomegalovirus infection. TCRdb redid the calling of the reads with MiXCR, one entry per CDR3 protein. The sample yields roughly 990,000 distinct CDR3 sequences, around a third seen once. Their antigens remain unidentified. The material sequenced was cultured CD8+ T cells from PBMCs, taken from culture after CMV antigen stimulation. The receptors were sampled from a human donor in good health (CMV status not recorded). Some clones in this sample may be carry-over from other donors' samples.

This clonotype occurred a few times. The gene calls are TRBV15 and TRBJ1-2; 8 positions match TRBD1. The CDR3 covers 14 residues. The junction had 2 bases not matched to a gene; V was cut back by 3 bases and J by 2 bases. The germline V gene encodes CDR1 LNHNV and CDR2 YYDKDF (reference sequence). CDR3 coding DNA: TGTGCCACCAGCAGCGGACAGGGAAACTATGGCTACACCTTC. This gives the protein CATSSGQGNYGYTF.

V and J are TRBV25-1 and TRBJ1-5; D is undetermined. This CDR3 comprises 13 residues. Per the germline V gene, CDR1 is MGHDK and CDR2 is SYGVNS. V shed 6 bases and J shed 2 bases, with 8 bases lying between them. The CDR3 sequence: CASRGSRNQPQHF. CDR3 DNA: TGTGCCAGCAGAGGGTCTCGCAATCAGCCCCAGCATTTT.

The rearrangement links TRBV19 to TRBJ1-2; the D gene is possibly TRBD1 (6 bases). The CDR3 covers 16 residues. Germline CDR1 reads LNHDA; CDR2 reads SQIVND (reference sequence). V was shortened by 2 bases and J by 3 bases, with 16 bases between the two germline ends. The CDR3 nucleotides are TGTGCCAGTAGTATAATCGGTACAGGGCGTCACTATGGCTACACCTTC. This encodes CASSIIGTGRHYGYTF.

The chain joins TRBV10-3 to TRBJ1-2; D is undetermined. The germline V and J ends were trimmed by 8 bases and 8 bases, with 15 bases remaining between them. Germline CDR1 reads ENHRY; CDR2 reads SYGVKD. CDR3 length: 12 amino acids. CDR3: CAIRQDIGGYTF. DNA for the CDR3: TGTGCCATCCGTCAGGATATAGGAGGCTACACCTTC.

The rearrangement uses TRBV6-6 and TRBJ2-7; no firm D call. This CDR3 region has 12 residues. The germline CDR1 and CDR2 sequences are MNHNY and SVGAGI (reference sequence). CDR3 coding DNA: TGTGCCAGCAGTCCGGTTCATGACGAGCAGTGCGTC. Its translation is CASSPVHDEQCV.

Written as DNA, the CDR3 is TGTGCCAGCAGTGATGGGGGGGCAGGGGGCTATGGCTACACCTTC. This sequence encodes CASSDGGAGGYGYTF. The gene calls are TRBV25-1 and TRBJ1-2; 7 bases agree with TRBD1. V lost 3 bases to trimming and J lost 4 bases; unmatched junction nucleotides: 8. Germline loops: CDR1 MGHDK, CDR2 SYGVNS. There are 15 residues in the CDR3.

This clonotype showed up just a few times. The chain has TRBV4-2 and TRBJ1-5; 9 nucleotides agree with TRBD1. The CDR3 contains 17 residues. Germline loops: CDR1 LGHNA, CDR2 YNFKEQ. The ends lost 0 bases at V and 7 bases at J; junction bases unmatched: 10. CDR3 region: CASSQEGVDRGAQPQHF. The DNA for the CDR3 is TGTGCCAGCAGCCAAGAAGGAGTGGACAGGGGTGCCCAGCCCCAGCATTTT.

This clonotype showed up just a few times. The chain carries TRBV6-2 or TRBV6-3 and TRBJ2-3; TRBD2 might be the D (7 bases). Germline CDR1 and CDR2: MNHEY and SVGEGT. V was trimmed by 2 bases and J by 2 bases, leaving 17 bases between them. The CDR3 has 17 residues. CDR3: CASSYPLDGGPTDTQYF. CDR3 DNA sequence: TGTGCCAGCAGTTACCCACTTGACGGGGGGCCCACAGATACGCAGTATTTT.

This clonotype was observed many times. The V gene is TRBV7-6, the J gene TRBJ2-2, with 10 bases that match TRBD2. CDR3 size: 18 residues. After removal of 1 base from V and 6 bases from J, the junction contained 11 bases not matched to a gene. Germline CDR1 reads SGHVS; CDR2 reads FNYEAQ. This CDR3 reads CASSLEVLAGDFAGELFF. CDR3 coding DNA: TGTGCCAGCAGCTTAGAAGTTCTAGCGGGGGACTTCGCCGGGGAGCTGTTTTTT.

The CDR3 region is CASNLGQVPSGYNEQFF. The CDR3 nucleotides are TGTGCCAGCAACCTGGGACAGGTCCCATCTGGGTACAATGAGCAGTTCTTC. The chain links TRBV7-9 to TRBJ2-1; 8 nucleotides agree with TRBD1. Germline CDR1 and CDR2: SEHNR and FQNEAQ (reference sequence). The J segment lost 4 bases and the V segment lost 7 bases, leaving 15 bases of the junction unmatched. CDR3 length: 17 residues.

The CDR3 is CASSSPDGMNTEAFF. CDR3 coding DNA: TGTGCCAGCAGCTCCCCCGACGGCATGAACACTGAAGCTTTCTTT. The chain couples TRBV11-1 to TRBJ1-1, with no clear D. Trimming cost V 4 bases and J 0 bases, with 12 bases left between them. Germline V gene sequence: CDR1 SGHAT, CDR2 FQDESV (reference sequence). The CDR3 is 15 amino acids.

The sample holds a few counts of this clonotype. The chain recombines TRBV6-5 with TRBJ1-1; D gene uncertain. Trimming took 0 bases from V and 0 from J, leaving 11 bases between them. Germline-derived CDR1 and CDR2 are MNHEY and SVGAGI. This CDR3 is 16 amino acids long. The CDR3 DNA sequence: TGTGCCAGCAGTTACTCTCCGGGTTTCATGAACACTGAAGCTTTCTTT. It yields the protein CASSYSPGFMNTEAFF.

In its sample, this clonotype was seen once. This chain uses TRBV5-1 with TRBJ2-5; 15 bases fit TRBD2. The J segment lost 1 base and the V segment lost 4 bases, leaving 8 bases of the junction unmatched. The germline V gene encodes CDR1 SGHRS and CDR2 YFSETQ. CDR3 size: 18 residues. The DNA for the CDR3 is TGCGCCAGCAGCCCCGGACTAGCGGGGGGGCGATCCCAAGAGACCCAGTACTTC. Translated, it gives CASSPGLAGGRSQETQYF.

This rearrangement joins TRBV19 to TRBJ1-5, with 8 bases aligning to TRBD1. The CDR3 totals 15 residues. Unmatched junction bases numbered 5, after V lost 5 bases and J lost 2 bases. Germline V gene data show CDR1 as LNHDA and CDR2 as SQIVND (reference sequence). The CDR3 is CASSLDRARNQPQHF. The DNA for the CDR3 is TGTGCCAGTAGTTTGGACAGGGCACGCAATCAGCCCCAGCATTTT. Variable domain in full (rest from reference TRBV19 and TRBJ1-5): DGGITQSPKYLFRKEGQNVTLSCEQNLNHDAMYWYRQDPGQGLRLIYYSQIVNDFQKGDIAEGYSVSREKKESFPLTVTSAQKNPTAFYLCASSLDRARNQPQHFGDGTRLSIL.

This clonotype was counted ten times or more. The CDR3 DNA sequence: TGTGCCAGCAGTTTATCTTGGGGCACTGAAGCTTTCTTT. This sequence encodes CASSLSWGTEAFF. V usage is TRBV27 and J usage is TRBJ1-1; D not certain. Germline lookup yields CDR1 MNHEY and CDR2 SMNVEV (reference sequence). Between the trimmed V and J ends, which lost 0 bases and 4 bases, there was a span of 6 bases. The CDR3 has 13 amino acids.

Concerning this clonotype: Sequence at one end of the junction differs from germline and may be a read error. The rearrangement uses TRBV7-2 and TRBJ1-2, with a tentative D call TRBD1 (6 bases). Germline V gene data show CDR1 as SGHTA and CDR2 as FQGNSA. The CDR3 runs 15 residues. CDR3 DNA: TGTGCCAGCAGCCGCTCGGACAGCAGCCTTTATGGCCACACCTTC. It codes for CASSRSDSSLYGHTF.

The chain couples TRBV12-3 or TRBV12-4 to TRBJ1-2, with D uncertain. This CDR3 contains 13 residues. V was pared by 1 base and J by 6 bases, with 9 bases between. The CDR3 here is CASSLEGGHGYTF. The CDR3 DNA is TGTGCCAGCAGTTTAGAGGGAGGGCATGGCTACACCTTC.

In its sample, this clonotype was seen a few times. J is TRBJ1-6 and V is TRBV6-2 or TRBV6-3; D possibly corresponds to TRBD1 (5 bases). The length of the CDR3 is 16 residues. Germline CDR1 and CDR2: MNHEY and SVGEGT. V lost 5 bases and J 7 bases, leaving 18 bases between the germline ends. The CDR3 reads CASSLGTDALNSPLHF. Written as DNA, the CDR3 is TGTGCCAGCAGTCTCGGGACGGATGCCCTAAATTCACCCCTCCACTTT.

The CDR3 DNA reads as TGTGCCAGCATCCCCGGGGAGTACAGAAGCTCCTACAATGAGCAGTTCTTC. It codes for CASIPGEYRSSYNEQFF. This chain links TRBV6-6 with TRBJ2-1, with D possibly matching TRBD2 (5 bases). This CDR3 has 17 residues. V lost 7 bases to trimming and J lost 0 bases, with 19 bases between them. Germline CDR1 and CDR2: MNHNY and SVGAGI (reference sequence).

Concerning this clonotype: A much bigger clone sits one base away, suggesting this may be a read error. The chain recombines TRBV7-6 with TRBJ1-3; no clear D gene. The CDR3 consists of 14 residues. CDR1 SGHVS and CDR2 FNYEAQ come from the germline V gene. The CDR3 bases are TGTGCCAGCAGACCCTCGGCACCTGGAAAGACCATATATTTT. Encoded protein: CASRPSAPGKTIYF.